This T cell receptor (beta chain) was sequenced in a study of T cell responses to AZD1222 COVID-19 vaccine. Whole-study findings and limits: A mostly white British donor set with more females was recruited, and clonal diversity was possibly underestimated. Spike-specific TCR breadth and depth were elevated following two AZD1222 doses. Spike regions recognized by vaccine-associated CD4 TCRs spanned the protein, led by 160-218 and 743-854.

Some second doses came at about 4 weeks and others at about 12 weeks; these were pooled. Per the germline V gene, CDR1 is SGHNT and CDR2 is YYREEE (reference sequence). J gave up 8 bases and V 0 bases, and 7 bases lay outside the gene matches. This CDR3 has 16 residues. As for this clone: The antigen remains undetermined.

Only in-frame clones appear in the TCRdb table, and some are missing; sequencing was by immunoSEQ multiplex PCR. Of approximately 150,000 clones listed, around 90% are singletons. The sample in question was peripheral blood, obtained 28 days after the second AZD1222 dose. This clonotype originated in an adult who received the AZD1222 COVID-19 vaccine. V is TRBV5-4 and J is TRBJ1-6, with TRBD1 matching 8 bases. The CDR3 spells CASSLVSATGDSPLHF. In nucleotides, the CDR3 is TGTGCCAGCAGCTTGGTATCGGCGACAGGGGATTCACCCCTCCACTTT.